The 19 T cell receptor beta chains below were found in one sample sequenced in a study of cytomegalovirus exposure and HLA in healthy donors. The PCR used 60 Vbeta and 13 Jbeta primers. Libraries were prepared by immunoSEQ multiplex PCR; TCRdb keeps only in-frame clonotypes and omits some of them. This sample carries 170,000 or so clones, 70% to 85% of them seen once, and the ten largest clones take around 1.5%. Source material: PBMCs. These TCRs come from a woman aged 30 to 39 in good health and CMV-seropositive.

V and J are TRBV9 and TRBJ1-5; D uncertain. Deletions cut 6 bases from V and 2 bases from J, with 15 bases between. Germline V CDR1 and CDR2: SGDLS, YYNGEE. CDR3 length: 15 amino acids. The CDR3 region has the DNA TGTGCCAGCACTCACCCGCCGAAGCGCAATCAGCCCCAGCATTTT. It codes for CASTHPPKRNQPQHF.

The chain employs TRBV6-1 and TRBJ2-1; 11 nucleotides agree with TRBD2. The CDR3 is made up of 18 amino acids. With V trimmed by 4 bases and J by 4 bases, 12 bases remained unmatched. CDR1 MNHNS and CDR2 SASEGT come from the germline V gene. CDR3 sequence: CASSAWDSGTSGYNEQFF. In nucleotides, the CDR3 is TGTGCCAGCAGTGCCTGGGACAGCGGGACTAGCGGTTACAATGAGCAGTTCTTC.

The V gene is TRBV6-5, the J gene TRBJ2-6, with TRBD1 matching over 8 bases. V lost 2 bases and J lost 12; bases outside the gene matches: 6. CDR1 is MNHEY and CDR2 is SVGAGI in the germline V gene. The CDR3 spans 14 residues. CDR3 amino acids: CASSYTGTGTVLTF. CDR3 coding DNA: TGTGCCAGCAGTTACACCGGGACAGGCACCGTCCTGACTTTC.

V and J are TRBV5-6 and TRBJ1-2, with 8 bases aligning to TRBD1. The V gene's germline CDR1 is SGHDT and CDR2 YYEEEE. This CDR3 has 14 amino acids. After removal of 7 bases from V and 6 bases from J, the junction contained 11 bases not matched to a gene. The CDR3 loop is CASLTGALLNGYTF. CDR3 bases: TGTGCCAGCTTGACAGGGGCACTCTTAAATGGCTACACCTTC.

This clone was observed a handful of times. The rearrangement links TRBV5-6 to TRBJ1-5; D not certain. The V gene's germline CDR1 is SGHDT and CDR2 YYEEEE. The V and J ends lost 1 base and 2 bases respectively, with 13 bases between them. The length of the CDR3 is 16 residues. CDR3 nucleotide sequence: TGTGCCAGCAGCTTGAGGGCGGGGATGGGCAATCAGCCCCAGCATTTT. Translated: CASSLRAGMGNQPQHF.

The J gene is TRBJ2-1, the V gene TRBV10-1, with 11 bases that match TRBD2. Germline trimming cut 4 bases from V and 9 bases from J; bases unmatched to any gene: 8. Per the germline V gene, CDR1 is WNHNN and CDR2 is SYGVQD (reference sequence). CDR3 size: 15 residues. The CDR3 sequence is CASSGSGRVGGEQFF. The CDR3 DNA is TGCGCCAGCAGTGGTAGCGGGAGGGTCGGAGGTGAGCAGTTCTTC.

The chain carries TRBV7-9 and TRBJ2-7, with 13 bases aligning to TRBD2. V was clipped by 1 base and J by 5 bases; unmatched bases: 2. This CDR3 comprises 15 residues. Germline V CDR1 and CDR2: SEHNR, FQNEAQ (reference sequence). This CDR3 reads CASSLEGLAGNEQYF. CDR3 nucleotide sequence: TGTGCCAGCAGCTTAGAGGGACTAGCGGGAAACGAGCAGTACTTC.

This clone showed up just a few times. The V call is TRBV5-1, the J call TRBJ1-3; 10 bases match TRBD1. Germline CDR1 is SGHRS and CDR2 is YFSETQ. This CDR3 has 15 amino acids. The V gene end was trimmed by 2 bases and the J gene end by 6 bases; junction bases not matched to a gene: 5. The CDR3 loop is CASSFGTGVANTIYF. CDR3 DNA sequence: TGCGCCAGCAGCTTCGGGACAGGGGTGGCAAACACCATATATTTT.

V and J are TRBV27 and TRBJ1-2; D possibly corresponds to TRBD1 (5 bases). V lost 6 bases and J 2 bases, leaving 13 bases between the germline ends. CDR1 and CDR2 from the germline V gene are MNHEY and SMNVEV (reference sequence). The length of the CDR3 is 14 residues. The DNA for the CDR3 is TGTGCCAGCAGCCACTTAGACAGCAACTATGGCTACACCTTC. Translation: CASSHLDSNYGYTF.

The rearrangement joins TRBV5-4 to TRBJ1-1, with 9 bases that match TRBD1. CDR3 length: 16 amino acids. V gave up 1 base and J gave up 3 bases; unmatched junction bases: 7. Germline V gene data show CDR1 as SGHNT and CDR2 as YYREEE (reference sequence). The CDR3 protein is CASSLPPGQGHTEAFF. CDR3 sequence (DNA): TGTGCCAGCAGCTTGCCTCCGGGACAGGGTCACACTGAAGCTTTCTTT. The full variable domain, in which reference TRBV5-4 and TRBJ1-1 provide the parts outside the CDR3, is ETGVTQSPTHLIKTRGQQVTLRCSSQSGHNTVSWYQQALGQGPQFIFQYYREEENGRGNFPPRFSGLQFPNYSSELNVNALELDDSALYLCASSLPPGQGHTEAFFGQGTRLTVV.

The sample holds a few counts of this clone. V gene TRBV10-2 combines with J gene TRBJ2-1; 10 bases line up with TRBD2. Germline CDR1 and CDR2: WSHSY and SAAADI. Unmatched junction bases numbered 4, after V lost 6 bases and J lost 2 bases. CDR3 length equals 15 residues. The CDR3 spells CASSGLAGAYNEQFF. The CDR3 coding sequence is TGCGCCAGCAGCGGCCTAGCGGGGGCCTACAATGAGCAGTTCTTC.

CDR3 DNA: TGCGCCAGCAGCCACGATAGGAACACTGAAGCTTTCTTT. Translated, it gives CASSHDRNTEAFF. This sequence joins TRBV4-3 and TRBJ1-1; D call uncertain. Germline V gene data show CDR1 as LGHNA and CDR2 as YSLEER. There are 13 residues in the CDR3. Between the trimmed V and J ends, which lost 3 bases and 1 base, there was a span of 6 bases.

The rearrangement joins TRBV7-8 to TRBJ2-1; 11 positions match TRBD2. The CDR3 covers 15 residues. The germline V gene has CDR1 SGHVS and CDR2 FQNEAQ. The J segment lost 4 bases and the V segment lost 3 bases, leaving 2 bases of the junction unmatched. DNA of the CDR3: TGTGCCAGCAGCTTTGGGACTAGCGGATACAATGAGCAGTTCTTC. Residues: CASSFGTSGYNEQFF.

The J gene is TRBJ2-5, the V gene TRBV29-1, with 7 positions matching TRBD1. CDR3 length: 14 amino acids. Per germline, CDR1 SQVTM and CDR2 ANQGSEA. After removal of 2 bases from V and 0 bases from J, the junction contained 3 bases not matched to a gene. As DNA, the CDR3 is TGCAGCGTTGAACGGGACAGCAACCAAGAGACCCAGTACTTC. This encodes CSVERDSNQETQYF.

The chain links TRBV28 to TRBJ1-3; D possibly corresponds to TRBD1 (5 bases). With 5 bases removed from V and 16 bases from J, the gap between germline ends came to 15 bases. CDR1 and CDR2 (germline): MDHEN, SYDVKM. The CDR3 covers 11 residues. CDR3 amino acids: CASSPRTLLYF. The DNA of the CDR3 is TGTGCCAGCAGTCCCCGGACACTCCTGTATTTT.

This clone has more than one count but fewer than ten. The CDR3 spells CASSSVKWEAFF. CDR3 in DNA: TGTGCCAGCAGCTCTGTTAAGTGGGAGGCTTTCTTT. V usage is TRBV7-2 and J usage is TRBJ1-1; D gene uncertain. Germline loops: CDR1 SGHTA, CDR2 FQGNSA. This CDR3 region has 12 residues. V dropped 4 bases and J dropped 11 bases, with 14 bases sitting between them. Drawing the rest from reference TRBV7-2 and TRBJ1-1, the complete variable domain is GAGVSQSPSNKVTEKGKDVELRCDPISGHTALYWYRQSLGQGLEFLIYFQGNSAPDKSGLPSDRFSAERTGGSVSTLTIQRTQQEDSAVYLCASSSVKWEAFFGQGTRLTVV.

The chain couples TRBV19 to TRBJ1-1, with D tentatively TRBD1 (6 bases). In germline, CDR1 is LNHDA, CDR2 SQIVND (reference sequence). V lost 5 bases to trimming and J lost 8 bases, with 9 bases between them. The CDR3 is 11 amino acids. For the CDR3, the DNA is TGTGCCAGTAGTCCTGACAGGGAAGCTTTCTTT. As protein: CASSPDREAFF.

The V call is TRBV6-6, the J call TRBJ2-5; 10 nucleotides agree with TRBD2. Germline V gives CDR1 MNHNY, CDR2 SVGAGI (reference sequence). The CDR3 loop spans 15 amino acids. J was trimmed by 6 bases and V by 7 bases; bases with no gene match: 11. This CDR3 is CASMQPAGGEKTQYF. CDR3 DNA: TGTGCCAGCATGCAACCAGCGGGAGGGGAAAAGACCCAGTACTTC.

The rearrangement links TRBV5-5 to TRBJ1-5; D might be TRBD1 (5 bases). CDR1 and CDR2 from the germline V gene are SGHKS and YYEKEE (reference sequence). The length of the CDR3 is 14 residues. Deletions cut 3 bases from V and 3 bases from J, with 10 bases between. The CDR3 region has the DNA TGTGCCAGCAGCTCGACAGTACACAATCAGCCCCAGCATTTT. Its protein product is CASSSTVHNQPQHF.